This TCR beta chain stems from a study of blood T cell repertoires in COVID-19. This CDR3 is built from 14 residues. The germline CDR1 and CDR2 sequences are LGHNA and YNFKEQ. Trimming cost V 0 bases and J 4 bases, with 9 bases left between them. Per the authors' pipeline: Reference gene primer amplification gave nucleated cell count estimates. Sequenced by immunoSEQ multiplex PCR; TCRdb stores in-frame clones only, minus some. V and J calls and clone size are copied from that table; D and trimming were computed from the DNA. The sample contains 69,000 or so clones, nearly 90% of which appear only once. This clone has just a few counts.

This clonotype originated in a man aged 50-60 years with acute or convalescent COVID-19. Sequencing input: peripheral blood. This chain links TRBV4-2 with TRBJ1-1, with no clear D. As DNA, the CDR3 is TGTGCCAGCAGCCAAGAAGTCTCAGGCACTGAAGCTTTCTTT. This sequence encodes CASSQEVSGTEAFF.